Each of the 11 T cell receptor beta chains below was sequenced from the same sample in a study of blood T cells in healthy people across ages. The use of a sample-barcoded 5' primer and a J-beta primer mix characterized a second PCR of about 7 to 12 cycles. TCRdb re-called the 5' RACE reads through MiXCR, storing one row per CDR3 protein. The table includes some 750,000 distinct CDR3 sequences, around a fifth detected once. The sample taken for sequencing was blood. These receptors were taken from a man in his 70s in good health.

This clonotype was found a few times. V gene TRBV5-6 combines with J gene TRBJ2-1; 8 bases fit TRBD2. Unmatched junction bases numbered 7, after V lost 4 bases and J lost 1 base. The germline V gene encodes CDR1 SGHDT and CDR2 YYEEEE. The CDR3 is 16 residues long. DNA of the CDR3: TGTGCCAGCAGCAGAGTAGCGGGGAGGTCCTACAATGAGCAGTTCTTC. Protein product: CASSRVAGRSYNEQFF.

This clonotype appeared a single time. The chain is built from TRBV20-1 and TRBJ1-1; 10 positions match TRBD1. The CDR3 loop spans 14 amino acids. Germline CDR1 is DFQATT and CDR2 is SNEGSKA (reference sequence). CDR3 sequence: CTGTGAFMNTEAFF. In nucleotides, the CDR3 is TGCACCGGGACAGGGGCTTTTATGAACACTGAAGCTTTCTTT.

Notes on this clonotype: One end of the junction varies from germline; a read error may be responsible. The V and J genes are TRBV6-6 and TRBJ2-2; no clear D gene. The germline V gene encodes CDR1 MNHNY and CDR2 SVGAGI (reference sequence). The CDR3 is 18 amino acids. In DNA form, the CDR3 reads TGTGCCAGCAGTTACACCACCCCGGCAGCATCGAACCCCGGGGAGCTGTTTTTT. Its protein product is CASSYTTPAASNPGELFF.

This clonotype was seen only once. This rearrangement joins TRBV6-1 to TRBJ1-1, with D hard to call. The CDR3 runs to 13 residues. Between the trimmed V and J ends, which lost 4 bases and 6 bases, there was a span of 12 bases. Per germline, CDR1 MNHNS and CDR2 SASEGT. The CDR3 sequence: CASSGRLLPEAFF. CDR3 DNA sequence: TGTGCCAGCAGTGGTCGGCTGTTGCCTGAAGCTTTCTTT.

This clonotype was counted only a few times. This rearrangement joins TRBV30 to TRBJ1-2; D not certain. The germline CDR1 and CDR2 sequences are GTSNPN and SVGIG (reference sequence). V lost 2 bases, J lost 2 bases, and 12 bases lay in between. This CDR3 has 14 residues. CDR3 in amino acids: CAWSRTDGNYGYTF. DNA of the CDR3: TGTGCCTGGAGTAGAACAGACGGAAACTATGGCTACACCTTC.

The V call is TRBV27, the J call TRBJ1-2; no clear D gene. Germline CDR1 and CDR2: MNHEY and SMNVEV (reference sequence). The germline V and J ends were trimmed by 0 bases and 8 bases, with 10 bases remaining between them. The CDR3 is 13 amino acids. The CDR3 DNA reads as TGTGCCAGCAGTTTATCGCTCGGGAACGGCTACACCTTC. Protein: CASSLSLGNGYTF.

This clonotype was counted ten times or more. The CDR3 DNA reads as TGTGCCAGCAGCTCCGGGGGTAATGAAAAACTGTTTTTT. Its translation: CASSSGGNEKLFF. The chain recombines TRBV11-2 with TRBJ1-4, with D perhaps TRBD1 (5 bases). This CDR3 has 13 residues. V lost 4 bases and J lost 4, with 7 bases in between. The germline V gene has CDR1 SGHAT and CDR2 FQNNGV.

The rearrangement links TRBV7-2 to TRBJ2-1; possibly TRBD2 for D (6 bases). Germline CDR1 reads SGHTA; CDR2 reads FQGNSA. The CDR3 runs to 14 residues. The ends were cut back, 1 base at V and 10 bases at J, with 14 bases in the middle. Here the CDR3 reads CASSLEPSAGEQFF. The CDR3 coding sequence is TGTGCCAGCAGCTTAGAACCTAGCGCGGGGGAGCAGTTCTTC.

The chain uses TRBV6-2 or TRBV6-3 and TRBJ2-4; TRBD1 is a possible D gene (5 bases). Looked up from germline, CDR1 is MNHEY and CDR2 is SVGEGT. The V and J ends lost 6 bases and 3 bases respectively, with 24 bases between them. The CDR3 is made up of 18 amino acids. The CDR3 sequence is CASSLHISQGMGKNIQYF. The CDR3 nucleotides read TGTGCCAGCAGCCTCCACATTTCCCAGGGCATGGGCAAAAACATTCAGTACTTC.

There are a few counts of this clonotype. At one end the junction does not follow the germline gene, possibly because of a read error. The genes are TRBV5-5 and TRBJ1-4, with a weak D call TRBD1 (6 bases). Looked up from germline, CDR1 is SGHKS and CDR2 is YYEKEE (reference sequence). This CDR3 has 15 amino acids. The DNA of the CDR3 is TGTGCCAGCAGCTTTTTGGGGGCAACTAATGAAAAACTGCTTTTT. This sequence encodes CASSFLGATNEKLLF.

This clonotype occurred a few times. The rearrangement uses TRBV6-5 and TRBJ1-3; TRBD1 might be the D (5 bases). Trimming took off 0 bases at V and 2 bases at J, with 20 bases between the two ends. Germline V gives CDR1 MNHEY, CDR2 SVGAGI. There are 19 residues in the CDR3. The CDR3 sequence is CASSYSTPLTAGPGNTIYF. CDR3 sequence (DNA): TGTGCCAGCAGTTACTCGACCCCCTTGACAGCCGGTCCTGGAAACACCATATATTTT.